The clone carrying this TCR beta chain showed up just a few times. Its antigen is currently unknown. This sample is part of a study of graft-versus-host responses after intestinal transplantation. This table comes from immunoSEQ multiplex PCR, and its TCRdb copy is limited to in-frame clones, with some not included. This sample has about 120,000 clones, with around 90% found just once. The CDR3 extends over 12 amino acids. CDR1 and CDR2 from the germline V gene are SNHLY and FYNNEI. V was cut by 6 bases and J by 6 bases, with 11 bases left in between. Sequenced here: unstimulated CD4+ T cells sorted from spleen or lymph node cells, sampled before transplant. V is TRBV2 and J is TRBJ1-1; the D gene is possibly TRBD1 (6 bases). This clonotype was obtained from a human donor who was the organ donor for an intestinal transplant. CDR3: CASSIRQAEAFF. In nucleotides, the CDR3 is TGTGCCAGCAGCATAAGACAGGCTGAAGCTTTCTTT. The full variable domain, in which reference TRBV2 and TRBJ1-1 provide the parts outside the CDR3, is EPEVTQTPSHQVTQMGQEVILRCVPISNHLYFYWYRQILGQKVEFLVSFYNNEISEKSEIFDDQFSVERPDGSNFTLKIRSTKLEDSAMYFCASSIRQAEAFFGQGTRLTVV.